The TCR beta chain described here comes from a study of blood T cells in healthy people across ages. This clonotype was counted only a few times. A second PCR of 7 to 11 cycles used a sample-barcoded 5' primer and a J-beta primer mix. TCRdb recomputed calls from the 5' RACE reads with MiXCR, one row per CDR3 protein. The table shows about 900,000 distinct CDR3 sequences, with around 48% occurring only once. The CDR3 extends over 15 amino acids. Losses at the gene ends were 4 bases for V and 3 bases for J; bases not matched to a gene: 8. CDR1 is DFQATT, CDR2 SNEGSKA, per germline (reference sequence). This receptor was identified in a man aged 25 to 45 in good health. The chain combines TRBV20-1 with TRBJ1-4; 7 bases fit TRBD1. The sample taken for sequencing was blood. Here the CDR3 reads CSAKTGSLANEKLFF. The CDR3 DNA reads as TGCAGTGCTAAGACAGGGTCCTTGGCTAATGAAAAACTGTTTTTT.